The sample holds a few counts of the clone carrying this T cell receptor (beta chain). Antigen: not known. The data derive from a study of cytomegalovirus exposure and HLA in healthy donors. Use of 60 Vbeta and 13 Jbeta primers characterized the PCR. The table came from immunoSEQ multiplex PCR; TCRdb's copy has only in-frame clones and leaves some out. Altogether roughly 92,000 clones are present, approximately 7.1% being singletons, with the ten largest covering 2% to 2.5%. The study, taken as a whole, reports: Among TCR beta chains, those listed as cytomegalovirus-associated numbered over 150. Several of the most significant clusters appeared linked to common viral pathogens, based on a later analysis. Among TCR sequences, most were rare, though some public TCRs appeared in many donors.

The V and J ends lost 5 bases and 7 bases respectively, with 18 bases between them. Germline assignment: CDR1 MNHEY and CDR2 SMNVEV (reference sequence). This CDR3 has 15 residues. This clonotype was sampled from a man over 45 in good health and CMV-seronegative. The chain couples TRBV27 to TRBJ1-5; TRBD1 is a possible D gene (6 bases). The sequenced sample consisted of PBMCs. The CDR3: CASSLTPGVEQPQHF. The DNA for the CDR3 is TGTGCCAGCAGTCTGACCCCAGGGGTCGAACAGCCCCAGCATTTT.